The clone carrying this T cell receptor (beta chain) was observed a handful of times. Authors' processing steps: Samples held a median of roughly 100,000 TCRs, range about 23,224–750,000. Each CDR3 protein gets one entry after TCRdb re-called the RACE reads with MiXCR. These V and J calls are TCRdb output, not the study's own analysis. This table has roughly 49,000 distinct CDR3 sequences, about 3.9% appearing once. This CDR3 spans 17 amino acids. J was trimmed by 10 bases and V by 5 bases; bases with no gene match: 17. Documented time point: healthy volunteer bleed at 2 weeks. It was unfractionated whole blood from which total RNA was extracted. This record comes from a study of human T cells and chemical hapten exposure.

The sequencing sample was made of whole blood. The clonotype comes from a female donor in good health. Some clones in this sample may be carry-over from other donors' samples. This chain links TRBV12-3 or TRBV12-4 with TRBJ2-1; 10 nucleotides match TRBD2. This chain's CDR3 is CASSHFRTSGDLKEQFF. Written as DNA, the CDR3 is TGTGCCAGCAGTCACTTTAGGACTAGCGGAGACCTGAAGGAGCAGTTCTTC.